This T cell receptor beta chain was obtained from a study of blood T cell repertoires in COVID-19. Study-wide background: Sample material is recorded as cDNA or gDNA derived from T cells, B-cell-depleted T cells, or PBMCs.

In germline, CDR1 is LNHDA, CDR2 SQIVND (reference sequence). V was clipped by 4 bases and J by 2 bases, with 15 bases between them. This CDR3 contains 16 residues. Participant ages covered about 18 to 95 years across 20 to 30 US areas. Each recovered donor of Cohort 3 presented with two negative PCRs, clearance, or symptom resolution. As handled by the study authors: Reference gene primer amplification gave nucleated cell count estimates. Some clones are missing from TCRdb's copy, which holds only in-frame ones; the method was immunoSEQ multiplex PCR. V and J calls and clone size are those listed in that table; D and trimming were worked out from the DNA. The sample consists of around 200,000 clones, 85% of them appearing once.

The origin of this receptor is a man between 40 and 49 years old who had recovered from COVID-19. The sequenced sample consisted of PBMCs or T cells enriched from blood (not recorded which). This chain uses TRBV19 with TRBJ1-5; a weak D match, TRBD1 (6 bases). CDR3 amino acids: CASSTPRTVGNQPQHF. CDR3 DNA sequence: TGTGCCAGTAGTACTCCCCGGACAGTCGGCAATCAGCCCCAGCATTTT. Full variable domain (outside the CDR3, taken from reference TRBV19 and TRBJ1-5): DGGITQSPKYLFRKEGQNVTLSCEQNLNHDAMYWYRQDPGQGLRLIYYSQIVNDFQKGDIAEGYSVSREKKESFPLTVTSAQKNPTAFYLCASSTPRTVGNQPQHFGDGTRLSIL.